The clone carrying this T cell receptor beta chain was seen more than once but under ten times. CDR1 and CDR2 from the germline V gene are SNHLY and FYNNEI. CDR3 length equals 14 residues. Trimming took 6 bases from V and 0 from J, leaving 12 bases between them. These data are taken from a study of blood T cell repertoires in COVID-19. Repertoires were generated with immunoSEQ multiplex PCR, while TCRdb's copy carries only in-frame clones and drops some. The table records 200,000 to 300,000 clones, around 83% of them present only once. The sequencing input was peripheral blood. The clonotype was recovered from a man aged 35 to 55 who had recovered from COVID-19. The V gene is TRBV2, the J gene TRBJ2-7; perhaps TRBD2 as D (5 bases). CDR3 sequence: CASRDGLSSYEQYF. The CDR3 coding sequence is TGTGCCAGCAGGGACGGACTCAGCTCCTACGAGCAGTACTTC.